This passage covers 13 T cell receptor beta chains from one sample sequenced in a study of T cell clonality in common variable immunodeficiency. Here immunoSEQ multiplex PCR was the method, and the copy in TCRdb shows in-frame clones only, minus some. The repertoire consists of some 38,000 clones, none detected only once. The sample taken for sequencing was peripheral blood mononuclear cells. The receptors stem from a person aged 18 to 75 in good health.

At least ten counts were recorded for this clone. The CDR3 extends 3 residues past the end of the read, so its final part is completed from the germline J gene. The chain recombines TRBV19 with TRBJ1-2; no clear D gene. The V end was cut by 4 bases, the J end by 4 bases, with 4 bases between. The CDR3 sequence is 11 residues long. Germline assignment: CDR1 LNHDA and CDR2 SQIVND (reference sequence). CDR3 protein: CASSTSYGYTF. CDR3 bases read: TGTGCCAGTAGTACCTCCTATGGC. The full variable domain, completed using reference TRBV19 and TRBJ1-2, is DGGITQSPKYLFRKEGQNVTLSCEQNLNHDAMYWYRQDPGQGLRLIYYSQIVNDFQKGDIAEGYSVSREKKESFPLTVTSAQKNPTAFYLCASSTSYGYTFGSGTRLTVV.

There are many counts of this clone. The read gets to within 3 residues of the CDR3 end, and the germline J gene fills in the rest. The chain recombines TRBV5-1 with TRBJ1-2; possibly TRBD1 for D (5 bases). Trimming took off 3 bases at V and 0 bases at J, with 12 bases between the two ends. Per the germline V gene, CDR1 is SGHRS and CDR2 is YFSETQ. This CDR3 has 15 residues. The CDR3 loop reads CASSSRQNTNYGYTF. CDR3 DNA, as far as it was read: TGCGCCAGCAGCTCCCGACAGAATACTAACTATGGC.

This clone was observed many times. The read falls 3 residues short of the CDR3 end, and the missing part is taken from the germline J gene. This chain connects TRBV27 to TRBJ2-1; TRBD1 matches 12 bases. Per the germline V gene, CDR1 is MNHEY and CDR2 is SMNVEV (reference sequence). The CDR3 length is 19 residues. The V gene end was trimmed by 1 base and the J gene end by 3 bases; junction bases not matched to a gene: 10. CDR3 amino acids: CASSLYGVGDRGLYNEQFF. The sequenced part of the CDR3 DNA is TGTGCCAGCAGTTTATATGGGGTAGGGGACAGGGGGCTCTACAATGAG.

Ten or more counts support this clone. The CDR3 region is CSARDIVAGGSSSYNEQFF. The sequenced part of the CDR3 DNA is TGCAGTGCTAGAGATATCGTAGCGGGGGGCTCGAGCTCCTACAATGAG. This rearrangement joins TRBV20-1 to TRBJ2-1; TRBD2 matches 10 bases. The CDR3 end falls 3 residues outside the read, so it is completed with the germline J gene. CDR1 is DFQATT and CDR2 is SNEGSKA in the germline V gene (reference sequence). The CDR3 is 19 residues long. J gave up 0 bases and V 0 bases, and 11 bases lay outside the gene matches.

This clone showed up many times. CDR3 DNA, as far as it was read: TGTGCCAGCAGCCCAGGGGACCGGAGACCCTACGAG. Its protein product is CASSPGDRRPYE. The whole CDR3 region reads CASSPGDRRPYEQYF. The chain couples TRBV7-9 to TRBJ2-7; tentatively, D is TRBD1 (6 bases). Read sequence stops 3 residues before the CDR3 end, and the germline J gene provides the missing end. Germline V gives CDR1 SEHNR, CDR2 FQNEAQ (reference sequence). V dropped 5 bases and J dropped 2 bases, with 16 bases sitting between them. CDR3 size: 15 residues.

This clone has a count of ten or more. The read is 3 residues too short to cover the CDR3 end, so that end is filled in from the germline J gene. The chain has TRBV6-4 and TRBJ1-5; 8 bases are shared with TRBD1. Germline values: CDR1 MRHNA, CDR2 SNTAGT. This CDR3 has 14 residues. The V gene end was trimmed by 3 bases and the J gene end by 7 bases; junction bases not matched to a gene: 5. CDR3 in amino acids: CASSDRTGWQPQHF. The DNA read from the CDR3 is TGTGCCAGCAGTGATCGGACAGGGTGGCAGCCC.

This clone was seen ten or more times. CDR3 DNA, as far as it was read: TGCAGTGGGGCGGGAAGCACAGATACG. This sequence encodes CSGAGSTDT. The complete CDR3 protein is CSGAGSTDTQYF. The gene calls are TRBV20-1 and TRBJ2-3, with D possibly matching TRBD2 (6 bases). The CDR3 is cut off 3 residues early in the read; its end comes from the germline J gene. Trimming removed 7 bases at V and 0 bases at J, with 8 bases between. Germline loops: CDR1 DFQATT, CDR2 SNEGSKA (reference sequence). This CDR3 is built from 12 residues.

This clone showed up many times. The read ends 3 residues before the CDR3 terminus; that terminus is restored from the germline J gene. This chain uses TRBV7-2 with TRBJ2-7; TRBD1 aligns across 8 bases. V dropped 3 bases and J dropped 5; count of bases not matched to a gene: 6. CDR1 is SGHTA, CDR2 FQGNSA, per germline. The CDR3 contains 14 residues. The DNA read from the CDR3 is TGTGCCAGCAGCTTTCCTACAGGGGGGAACGAG. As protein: CASSFPTGGNE. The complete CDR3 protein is CASSFPTGGNEQYF.

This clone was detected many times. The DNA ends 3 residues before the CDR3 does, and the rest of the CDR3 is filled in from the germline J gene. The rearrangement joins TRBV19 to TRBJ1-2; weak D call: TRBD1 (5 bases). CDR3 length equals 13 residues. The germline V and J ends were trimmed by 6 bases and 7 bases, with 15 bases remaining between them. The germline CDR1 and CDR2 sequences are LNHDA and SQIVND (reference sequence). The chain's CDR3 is CASSSEGRAGYTF. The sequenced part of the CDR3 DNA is TGTGCCAGTAGCTCGGAGGGGAGGGCTGGC.

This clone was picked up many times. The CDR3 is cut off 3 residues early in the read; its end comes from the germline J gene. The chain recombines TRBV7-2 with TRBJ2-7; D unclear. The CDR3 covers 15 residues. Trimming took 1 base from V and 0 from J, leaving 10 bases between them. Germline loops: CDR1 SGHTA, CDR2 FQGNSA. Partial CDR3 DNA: TGTGCCAGCAGCTTAGTTCCGACATACTCCTACGAG. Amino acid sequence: CASSLVPTYSYE. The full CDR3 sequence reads CASSLVPTYSYEQYF.

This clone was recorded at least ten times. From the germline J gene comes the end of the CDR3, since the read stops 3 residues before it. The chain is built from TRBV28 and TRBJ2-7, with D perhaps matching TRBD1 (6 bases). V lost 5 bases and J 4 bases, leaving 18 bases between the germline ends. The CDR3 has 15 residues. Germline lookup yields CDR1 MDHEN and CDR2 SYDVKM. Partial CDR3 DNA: TGTGCCAGCAGTAAAGGGGGTGTGGGTGATTACGAG. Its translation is CASSKGGVGDYE. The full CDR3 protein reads CASSKGGVGDYEQYF.

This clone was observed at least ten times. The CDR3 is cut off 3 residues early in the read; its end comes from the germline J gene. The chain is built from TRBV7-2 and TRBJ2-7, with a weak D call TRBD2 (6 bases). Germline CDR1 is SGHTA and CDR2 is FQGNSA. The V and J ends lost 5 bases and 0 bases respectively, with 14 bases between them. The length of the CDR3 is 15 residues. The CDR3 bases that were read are TGTGCCAGCAGCCGGGACTCGATTAGCTCCTACGAG. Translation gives CASSRDSISSYE. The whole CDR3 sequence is CASSRDSISSYEQYF.

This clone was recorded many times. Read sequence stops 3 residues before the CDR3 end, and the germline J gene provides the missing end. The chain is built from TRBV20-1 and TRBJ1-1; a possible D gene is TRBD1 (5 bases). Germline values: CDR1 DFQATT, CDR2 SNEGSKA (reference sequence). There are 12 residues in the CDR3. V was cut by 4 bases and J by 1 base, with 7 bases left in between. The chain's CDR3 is CSANGGNTEAFF. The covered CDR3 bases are TGCAGTGCTAACGGGGGGAACACTGAA.